The next 22 T cell receptor beta chains were all read from a single sample in a study of beta chain features in type 1 diabetes. Expressed TCRB transcripts were sequenced after all isolated RNA was converted to cDNA. Data came from immunoSEQ multiplex PCR; TCRdb stores just in-frame clones and leaves some out. The sample shows roughly 450,000 clones, roughly an eighth of them seen only once. The sample comprised naive CD4+ T cells from blood. These receptors all stem from a woman under 30 in good health.

This chain connects TRBV4-1 to TRBJ1-4; D is unresolved. This CDR3 is 14 amino acids long. V lost 4 bases, J lost 4 bases, and 10 bases lay in between. Germline V lookup: CDR1 MGHRA, CDR2 YSYEKL. In DNA, the CDR3 is TGCGCCAGCAGCCGATGGCAGCTTAATGAAAAACTGTTTTTT. Its protein product is CASSRWQLNEKLFF.

V gene TRBV4-1 combines with J gene TRBJ1-5; maybe TRBD1 (5 bases). Germline CDR1 is MGHRA and CDR2 is YSYEKL. Trimming took 1 base from V and 7 from J, leaving 17 bases between them. The CDR3 is made up of 16 amino acids. The CDR3 DNA reads as TGCGCCAGCAGCCAAGTAGCTGGAGGGGTGAGGCAGCCCCAGCATTTT. Protein product: CASSQVAGGVRQPQHF.

This chain links TRBV11-3 with TRBJ2-3, with unresolved D. The CDR3 totals 13 residues. V was shortened by 8 bases and J by 1 base, with 10 bases between the two germline ends. Germline V lookup: CDR1 SGHNT, CDR2 YENEEA. The CDR3 region has the DNA TGTGCCAGCGCAAGGCGTCGCACAGATACGCAGTATTTT. It yields the protein CASARRRTDTQYF.

This clone appeared a few times. CDR3 in amino acids: CASSLAANWGNQPQHF. For the CDR3, the DNA is TGTGCCAGCAGCTTAGCGGCAAACTGGGGCAATCAGCCCCAGCATTTT. This chain joins TRBV7-2 and TRBJ1-5; D unclear. Germline V gene sequence: CDR1 SGHTA, CDR2 FQGNSA. Trimming took 0 bases from V and 2 from J, leaving 11 bases between them. The CDR3 spans 16 residues.

The rearrangement joins TRBV5-1 to TRBJ2-1; maybe TRBD1 (5 bases). The CDR3 is made up of 15 amino acids. Germline CDR1 is SGHRS and CDR2 is YFSETQ. Trimming took off 4 bases at V and 8 bases at J, with 19 bases between the two ends. The CDR3 reads CASSDGRGAGDEQFF. The CDR3 bases are TGCGCCAGCAGCGACGGAAGGGGCGCTGGGGATGAGCAGTTCTTC.

This chain links TRBV7-9 with TRBJ2-7; D remains ambiguous. This CDR3 is 14 amino acids long. Germline values: CDR1 SEHNR, CDR2 FQNEAQ (reference sequence). Trimming shortened V by 4 bases and J by 5 bases, and 15 bases separated the two germline ends. The CDR3 nucleotides read TGTGCCAGCAGCTCCCAGACGTGGACGGACGAGCAGTACTTC. Protein sequence: CASSSQTWTDEQYF. Together with reference TRBV7-9 and TRBJ2-7, the CDR3 gives the full variable domain: DTGVSQNPRHKITKRGQNVTFRCDPISEHNRLYWYRQTLGQGPEFLTYFQNEAQLEKSRLLSDRFSAERPKGSFSTLEIQRTEQGDSAMYLCASSSQTWTDEQYFGPGTRLTVT.

This clone showed up just a few times. CDR3 coding DNA: TGTGCCAGCAGCTTGGGTAGCGGGAGAGGATATGAGCAGTTCTTC. Protein product: CASSLGSGRGYEQFF. V usage is TRBV5-4 and J usage is TRBJ2-1, with TRBD2 matching over 9 bases. Unmatched junction bases numbered 6, after V lost 0 bases and J lost 8 bases. In germline, CDR1 is SGHNT, CDR2 YYREEE (reference sequence). The CDR3 totals 15 residues.

V gene TRBV9 combines with J gene TRBJ2-5; D is perhaps TRBD1 (6 bases). V dropped 0 bases and J dropped 4 bases, with 13 bases sitting between them. The CDR3 has 15 residues. Per germline, CDR1 SGDLS and CDR2 YYNGEE. CDR3 in amino acids: CASSVEPRGGETQYF. The CDR3 DNA is TGTGCCAGCAGCGTAGAGCCTAGAGGGGGAGAGACCCAGTACTTC.

This clone was seen a few times. The chain couples TRBV2 to TRBJ1-1, with no clear D. The CDR3 is 13 amino acids. V dropped 4 bases and J dropped 2 bases, with 8 bases sitting between them. Germline loops: CDR1 SNHLY, CDR2 FYNNEI. CDR3 sequence reads: CASSVRDNTEAFF. In nucleotides, the CDR3 is TGTGCCAGCAGTGTACGTGACAACACTGAAGCTTTCTTT.

This clone turned up a few times. This sequence joins TRBV7-2 and TRBJ1-4, with D perhaps TRBD1 (6 bases). V was cut by 2 bases and J by 6 bases, with 10 bases left in between. Germline V gives CDR1 SGHTA, CDR2 FQGNSA. The length of the CDR3 is 14 residues. The CDR3 region is CASSLRGPDEKLFF. The CDR3 DNA reads as TGTGCCAGCAGCTTACGGGGGCCGGATGAAAAACTGTTTTTT.

The chain couples TRBV7-9 to TRBJ1-4, with 7 bases fitting TRBD1. Trimming cost V 6 bases and J 0 bases; bases outside gene matches: 7. Germline CDR1 SEHNR, CDR2 FQNEAQ (reference sequence). The CDR3 spans 16 residues. DNA for the CDR3: TGTGCCAGCAGACCGGACAGGTTTGCAACTAATGAAAAACTGTTTTTT. This sequence encodes CASRPDRFATNEKLFF.

This clone has only a few counts. The chain recombines TRBV4-2 with TRBJ2-4, with 7 nucleotides matching TRBD2. Germline-derived CDR1 and CDR2 are LGHNA and YNFKEQ. V was pared by 3 bases and J by 0 bases, with 11 bases of the junction left unmatched. The CDR3 extends over 18 amino acids. CDR3 amino acids: CASSQGGIGELAKNIQYF. DNA for the CDR3: TGTGCCAGCAGCCAGGGGGGGATAGGTGAACTAGCCAAAAACATTCAGTACTTC.

The J gene is TRBJ2-1, the V gene TRBV6-5; TRBD2 might be the D (5 bases). CDR3 size: 14 residues. The germline CDR1 and CDR2 sequences are MNHEY and SVGAGI. V shed 4 bases and J shed 4 bases, with 11 bases lying between them. The CDR3 DNA follows: TGTGCCAGCAGTTCCCGAGGACTTTACAATGAGCAGTTCTTC. It specifies CASSSRGLYNEQFF.

This clone was observed a few times. V usage is TRBV2 and J usage is TRBJ2-1, with TRBD1 as a possible D gene (5 bases). Per the germline V gene, CDR1 is SNHLY and CDR2 is FYNNEI. This CDR3 comprises 14 residues. V lost 6 bases and J lost 8, with 17 bases in between. The CDR3 sequence: CASRGWQGYDEQFF. In DNA, the CDR3 is TGTGCCAGCAGGGGATGGCAGGGTTACGATGAGCAGTTCTTC. The full variable domain, its missing parts supplied by reference TRBV2 and TRBJ2-1, is EPEVTQTPSHQVTQMGQEVILRCVPISNHLYFYWYRQILGQKVEFLVSFYNNEISEKSEIFDDQFSVERPDGSNFTLKIRSTKLEDSAMYFCASRGWQGYDEQFFGPGTRLTVL.

This clone came up a few times. The V call is TRBV28, the J call TRBJ1-1; TRBD1 might be the D (5 bases). The CDR3 covers 13 residues. CDR1 MDHEN and CDR2 SYDVKM come from the germline V gene. Between the trimmed V and J ends, which lost 7 bases and 3 bases, there was a span of 12 bases. DNA for the CDR3: TGTGCCAGCATCCCTGGGGGGGACACTGAAGCTTTCTTT. It specifies CASIPGGDTEAFF.

Regarding this clone: At one end the junction does not follow the germline gene, possibly because of a read error. The V gene is TRBV11-2, the J gene TRBJ2-1; 8 nucleotides line up with TRBD1. This CDR3 has 12 amino acids. Germline V gene data show CDR1 as SGHAT and CDR2 as FQNNGV. Written as DNA, the CDR3 is TGTGCCAGCAGCCGAGACCGGGACAGGATCATCTTC. Amino acid sequence: CASSRDRDRIIF.

The genes are TRBV5-1 and TRBJ2-3; D gene uncertain. Germline V CDR1 and CDR2: SGHRS, YFSETQ. This CDR3 is 12 amino acids long. Trimming took 0 bases from V and 5 from J, leaving 4 bases between them. The CDR3 sequence is CASSLDRDTQYF. The CDR3 DNA follows: TGCGCCAGCAGCTTGGATAGAGATACGCAGTATTTT.

In this sample, this clone turned up a few times. This chain joins TRBV7-3 and TRBJ2-3; D remains unclear. V dropped 2 bases and J dropped 3 bases, with 6 bases sitting between them. This CDR3 is 13 amino acids long. Germline V CDR1 and CDR2: SGHTA, FQGTGA. For the CDR3, the DNA is TGTGCCAGCAGCTTATCAGTTACAGATACGCAGTATTTT. Translating it yields CASSLSVTDTQYF.

This clone was recorded a few times. The same CDR3 arises from other DNA sequences in this sample as well. The chain employs TRBV29-1 and TRBJ2-5, with a weak D call TRBD1 (5 bases). The CDR3 contains 13 residues. Between the trimmed V and J ends, which lost 4 bases and 5 bases, there was a span of 14 bases. Germline V gene lookup returns CDR1 SQVTM and CDR2 ANQGSEA. The CDR3 here is CSVGTLLGETQYF. CDR3 bases: TGCAGCGTTGGGACACTTTTGGGGGAGACCCAGTACTTC.

V usage is TRBV29-1 and J usage is TRBJ1-4; 8 bases line up with TRBD1. The CDR3 spans 15 residues. V dropped 0 bases and J dropped 7; count of bases not matched to a gene: 7. Germline CDR1 SQVTM, CDR2 ANQGSEA. CDR3 bases: TGCAGCGTTGAAGATCCGCAGGGGGCTCGTGAAAAACTGTTTTTT. Encoded protein: CSVEDPQGAREKLFF.

In this sample, this clone turned up a few times. The chain uses TRBV30 and TRBJ1-3; 7 bases map to TRBD1. The CDR3 consists of 14 residues. Per the germline V gene, CDR1 is GTSNPN and CDR2 is SVGIG (reference sequence). The J segment lost 4 bases and the V segment lost 2 bases, leaving 5 bases of the junction unmatched. The CDR3 here is CAWSNRGGGNTIYF. CDR3 nucleotide sequence: TGTGCCTGGAGTAACAGGGGTGGCGGAAACACCATATATTTT.

This sequence joins TRBV7-2 and TRBJ2-3; TRBD1 matches 7 bases. CDR3 length: 12 residues. Germline loops: CDR1 SGHTA, CDR2 FQGNSA. J gave up 15 bases and V 5 bases, and 11 bases lay outside the gene matches. The CDR3 loop is CASSPDRDLDYF. In nucleotides, the CDR3 is TGTGCCAGCAGCCCAGACAGGGACCTCGATTATTTT. The variable domain in full, with the rest retrieved from reference TRBV7-2 and TRBJ2-3, is GAGVSQSPSNKVTEKGKDVELRCDPISGHTALYWYRQSLGQGLEFLIYFQGNSAPDKSGLPSDRFSAERTGGSVSTLTIQRTQQEDSAVYLCASSPDRDLDYFGPGTRLTVL.